One sample yielded the 5 T cell receptor beta chains listed below, sequenced in a study of shared clonotypes between healthy human individuals. Method: immunoSEQ multiplex PCR; TCRdb's copy keeps in-frame clones and lacks some. The data contain over a million clones, about 75% of them singletons. The sequenced sample was memory CD4+ T cells sorted from blood. The sample's subset: CD45RA-negative fraction. The receptors come from a man between 18 and 29 years old in good health.

This clone was seen at least ten times. This CDR3 is CASSLQQGGGYTF. The CDR3 nucleotides read TGTGCCAGCAGTTTACAACAGGGAGGAGGCTACACCTTC. The chain couples TRBV6-4 to TRBJ1-2; possibly TRBD1 for D (6 bases). Trimming shortened V by 5 bases and J by 8 bases, and 15 bases separated the two germline ends. The CDR3 is made up of 13 amino acids. Looked up from germline, CDR1 is MRHNA and CDR2 is SNTAGT.

The chain recombines TRBV5-4 with TRBJ2-5, with 14 bases lining up with TRBD2. V was pared by 2 bases and J by 2 bases, with 8 bases of the junction left unmatched. Germline V gene lookup returns CDR1 SGHNT and CDR2 YYREEE (reference sequence). This CDR3 is built from 18 residues. CDR3 DNA sequence: TGTGCCAGCAGCTTTGGACTAGCGGGAGGAACCCATCAAGAGACCCAGTACTTC. Translated: CASSFGLAGGTHQETQYF. The entire variable domain, with the rest obtained from reference TRBV5-4 and TRBJ2-5, is as follows: ETGVTQSPTHLIKTRGQQVTLRCSSQSGHNTVSWYQQALGQGPQFIFQYYREEENGRGNFPPRFSGLQFPNYSSELNVNALELDDSALYLCASSFGLAGGTHQETQYFGPGTRLLVL.

The chain couples TRBV4-1 to TRBJ2-7; the D gene could be TRBD1 or TRBD2 (5 bases each). With 3 bases removed from V and 2 bases from J, the gap between germline ends came to 17 bases. The CDR3 runs to 16 residues. The V gene's germline CDR1 is MGHRA and CDR2 YSYEKL. The CDR3 spells CASSQSVIGTTYEQYF. The CDR3 DNA reads TGCGCCAGCAGCCAGTCCGTAATAGGGACCACCTACGAGCAGTACTTC.

The CDR3 DNA is TGTGCCAGCAGCGATTTCCCACGGGAAGCTTTCTTT. This encodes CASSDFPREAFF. The gene calls are TRBV6-1 and TRBJ1-1, with D hard to call. V lost 6 bases and J lost 8, with 13 bases in between. This CDR3 has 12 amino acids. Germline V CDR1 and CDR2: MNHNS, SASEGT.

CDR3 protein: CASSLGGQGARFGYGYTF. CDR3 DNA sequence: TGTGCCAGCAGCTTAGGCGGTCAGGGGGCGCGATTTGGCTATGGCTACACCTTC. This chain joins TRBV7-9 and TRBJ1-2; 8 nucleotides match TRBD1. CDR3 length: 18 residues. V lost 1 base to trimming and J lost 4 bases; unmatched junction nucleotides: 14. The germline V gene has CDR1 SEHNR and CDR2 FQNEAQ (reference sequence).